A selection of T cell receptor beta chains follows, all from one sample in a study of breast tumors, draining lymph nodes, adjacent tissues. TCRdb independently ran MiXCR on the multiplex PCR reads; one entry per CDR3 protein. Counted here are 85,000 to 130,000 distinct CDR3 sequences, under 40% occurring once; the ten biggest clones make up 5.5% to 7%. Specimen: axillary lymph node tissue. These receptors were taken from a female donor with breast cancer. Some clones in this sample may be carry-over from other donors' samples. The CDR3 runs from the conserved cysteine through the conserved F or W. Each record gives: V gene, clone size, J gene, CDR3 protein. The size field is filled for only some rows; it gives once, few, many or a size class.

TRBV5-1,-,TRBJ1-2,CASSLGTGSKGYTF
TRBV19,many,TRBJ2-2,CASSPTDSRGTGELFF
TRBV20-1,-,TRBJ2-2,CSARSGTANTGELFF
TRBV12-3/TRBV12-4,many,TRBJ1-5,CASSWGSVEPQHF
TRBV10-1,-,TRBJ2-1,CASSGTALGNEQFF
TRBV5-4,many,TRBJ2-1,CASSFRTSGSGEQFF
TRBV29-1,-,TRBJ1-2,CSVLTNVYGYTF
TRBV7-9,many,TRBJ1-3,CASSWRGFSSGNTIYF
TRBV20-1,many,TRBJ2-5,CSARVSTLQETQYF
TRBV6-7,-,TRBJ2-2,CASSPPQEGELFF
TRBV7-9,many,TRBJ2-1,CASSRSGGTYNEQFF
TRBV14,-,TRBJ2-1,CASSQDWGPGNEQFF
TRBV9,many,TRBJ2-1,CASSVNRISYNEQFF
TRBV20-1,many,TRBJ2-3,CSAKLAGGQGTQYF
TRBV6-1,many,TRBJ2-3,CASSEAGTGTGWKDTQYF
TRBV27,many,TRBJ2-7,CASSLSASYEQYF
TRBV9,many,TRBJ2-5,CASSVRGVGEETQYF
TRBV7-9,many,TRBJ1-4,CASSSTDRLREKLFF
TRBV4-1,many,TRBJ2-7,CASSQGWTSVYEQYF
TRBV20-1,many,TRBJ1-4,CSARSRDDEKLFF
TRBV5-1,many,TRBJ1-4,CASSHGTTGREKLFF
TRBV12-3/TRBV12-4,many,TRBJ2-4,CASSVGQGLAKNIQYF
TRBV5-1,many,TRBJ2-7,CASSLELQEQYF
TRBV5-1,few,TRBJ1-1,CASSRDGYLMNTEAFF
TRBV10-3,many,TRBJ2-1,CAISEYDNEQFF
TRBV6-5,-,TRBJ1-1,CASSYSPLNTEAFF
TRBV18,many,TRBJ1-5,CASSPSWEQPQHF
TRBV7-2,-,TRBJ2-1,CASSSGTAIYNEQLF
TRBV6-5,many,TRBJ1-2,CASSLGFHGYTF
TRBV3-1,-,TRBJ2-7,CASSRGAYEQYF
TRBV2,-,TRBJ1-2,CASSKGRYYGYTF
TRBV20-1,many,TRBJ2-1,CSAKSLNEQFF
TRBV5-5,many,TRBJ2-5,CASSLEETQYF
TRBV20-1,many,TRBJ2-3,CSARGGASDTQYF
TRBV7-2,many,TRBJ2-5,CASSFRDRGPQETQYF
TRBV6-5,-,TRBJ1-4,CASSYGRYEKLFF
TRBV2,-,TRBJ1-2,CASSDPGQGDGYTF
TRBV2,-,TRBJ2-4,CASRGSTTGEGANIQYF
TRBV12-3/TRBV12-4,-,TRBJ1-4,CASRHYSRSEKLFF
TRBV5-1,-,TRBJ1-5,CASSERAGEEPQHF
TRBV11-2,many,TRBJ1-5,CASSSGVNQPQHF
TRBV15,many,TRBJ1-3,CATSREVLRNTIYF
TRBV10-3,-,TRBJ1-1,CAIRRTGQENTEAFF
TRBV6-5,many,TRBJ2-2,CASSQGWNTGELFF